The 14 T cell receptor beta chains in this list originate from one sample, sequenced in a study of T cells in Graves' hyperthyroidism and ophthalmopathy (dated by TCRdb to between 2018 and 2021). Library preparation used multiplex PCR. Sequencing relied on an Illumina HiSeq 2000. Amplification of TCR beta CDR3 regions was carried out from RNA transcripts. The first round of RT-PCR for the TCR CDR3 was performed with the HTBI primer set and the Qiagen OneStep RT-PCR kit. TCRdb ran its own pipeline on the public reads, namely fastp trimming at Q25 and MiXCR clone calling, and kept in-frame beta chains. Records with the same CDR3 protein are collapsed into one entry carrying the most frequent genes and DNA. This sample is represented by approximately 420,000 distinct CDR3 sequences; 14% to 15% of them were singletons. In total, the top ten clones hold approximately 29% of the sample. The sequencing input was blood. These receptors were taken from a woman in her thirties with Graves' hyperthyroidism.

This clonotype showed up just once. The CDR3: CTSSRDRTGELFF. The CDR3 DNA follows: TGTACCAGCAGCCGAGACAGAACCGGGGAGCTGTTTTTT. The J gene is TRBJ2-2, the V gene TRBV7-2; D is possibly TRBD1 (5 bases). V lost 5 bases and J lost 5, with 9 bases in between. CDR3 size: 13 residues. CDR1 and CDR2 (germline): SGHTA, FQGNSA. The complete variable domain, with remaining parts taken from reference TRBV7-2 and TRBJ2-2, reads GAGVSQSPSNKVTEKGKDVELRCDPISGHTALYWYRQSLGQGLEFLIYFQGNSAPDKSGLPSDRFSAERTGGSVSTLTIQRTQQEDSAVYLCTSSRDRTGELFFGEGSRLTVL.

This clonotype was recorded many times. V gene TRBV27 combines with J gene TRBJ2-1; the match to TRBD1 covers 10 bases. Trimming cost V 6 bases and J 3 bases; bases outside gene matches: 5. This CDR3 region has 15 residues. The germline V gene encodes CDR1 MNHEY and CDR2 SMNVEV (reference sequence). This CDR3 is CASRTGQGVYNEQFF. CDR3 DNA: TGTGCCAGCAGAACAGGACAGGGGGTCTACAATGAGCAGTTCTTC.

Many counts were recorded for this clonotype. V is TRBV28 and J is TRBJ2-7, with TRBD1 identical over 10 bases. This CDR3 contains 14 residues. Per germline, CDR1 MDHEN and CDR2 SYDVKM. J was trimmed by 3 bases and V by 4 bases; bases with no gene match: 3. CDR3 protein: CASSSGTGDYEQYF. In DNA form, the CDR3 reads TGTGCCAGCAGTTCCGGGACAGGGGACTACGAGCAGTACTTC.

There are many counts of this clonotype. The rearrangement joins TRBV5-1 to TRBJ1-2; D is uncertain. This CDR3 comprises 18 residues. From germline, CDR1 is SGHRS and CDR2 YFSETQ. V shed 2 bases and J shed 4 bases, with 24 bases lying between them. The CDR3: CASSLREGSYASSYGYTF. The CDR3 bases are TGCGCCAGCAGCTTACGGGAGGGAAGCTATGCTTCAAGCTATGGCTACACCTTC.

Concerning this clonotype: This may be a read error, as it is one base from a much larger clone. This CDR3 fails to terminate in the conserved phenylalanine or tryptophan, so it likely reflects a read error. The chain combines TRBV28 with TRBJ1-1, with a possible D match to TRBD1 (5 bases). Trimming pared 7 bases from V and 2 bases from J, leaving 14 bases between. CDR1 and CDR2 from the germline V gene are MDHEN and SYDVKM. This CDR3 spans 14 amino acids. The CDR3 DNA sequence: TGTGCCAGCACCATTCAGACAGCTAACACTGAAGCTTTCCTT. Residues: CASTIQTANTEAFL.

This clonotype showed up many times. The chain joins TRBV6-1 to TRBJ2-7; D ambiguous. This CDR3 is 12 amino acids long. V was trimmed by 7 bases and J by 2 bases, leaving 9 bases between them. Germline loops: CDR1 MNHNS, CDR2 SASEGT. The CDR3 DNA sequence: TGTGCCAGCACGTCAACTGCCTACGAGCAGTACTTC. This codes for CASTSTAYEQYF.

The J gene is TRBJ1-5, the V gene TRBV2; D not resolved. Trimming stripped 7 bases from V and 4 bases from J, with 11 bases between. CDR1 and CDR2 from the germline V gene are SNHLY and FYNNEI. The CDR3 is 13 amino acids. As DNA, the CDR3 is TGTGCCAGCACCCGGATAGGGAATCAGCCCCAGCATTTT. Residues: CASTRIGNQPQHF.

Only a few counts were recorded for this clonotype. The rearrangement uses TRBV6-1 and TRBJ2-5; D may be TRBD1 (5 bases). This CDR3 region has 13 residues. Germline CDR1 is MNHNS and CDR2 is SASEGT. Trimming took off 3 bases at V and 10 bases at J, with 15 bases between the two ends. The CDR3 is CASSDFNTGDQYF. The CDR3 DNA sequence: TGTGCCAGCAGTGATTTCAACACAGGTGACCAGTACTTC.

This clonotype was seen at least ten times. CDR3 nucleotides: TGCAGCGTTGCAGGTGTTCCGCAAGAGACCCAGTACTTC. Residues: CSVAGVPQETQYF. V is TRBV29-1 and J is TRBJ2-5; no reliable D call. Germline CDR1 and CDR2: SQVTM and ANQGSEA. Trimming removed 4 bases at V and 2 bases at J, with 11 bases between. The CDR3 length is 13 residues.

This clonotype was found many times. The genes are TRBV2 and TRBJ2-1; maybe TRBD1 (6 bases). The germline CDR1 and CDR2 sequences are SNHLY and FYNNEI. V dropped 5 bases and J dropped 8 bases, with 19 bases sitting between them. The CDR3 totals 15 residues. The CDR3: CASSPMGTGSDEQFF. In nucleotides, the CDR3 is TGTGCCAGCAGTCCTATGGGAACAGGGAGCGATGAGCAGTTCTTC.

At least ten counts were recorded for this clonotype. The chain recombines TRBV7-9 with TRBJ2-1, with 8 bases matching TRBD2. CDR3 length: 15 residues. J was trimmed by 3 bases and V by 6 bases; bases with no gene match: 7. CDR1 and CDR2 (germline): SEHNR, FQNEAQ (reference sequence). CDR3 sequence: CASRIAGNRYNEQFF. In DNA, the CDR3 is TGTGCCAGCAGAATAGCGGGAAATCGCTACAATGAGCAGTTCTTC.

This clonotype was seen only a few times. This chain joins TRBV6-1 and TRBJ1-4; D call uncertain. V was shortened by 4 bases and J by 8 bases, with 5 bases between the two germline ends. Germline loops: CDR1 MNHNS, CDR2 SASEGT. The CDR3 covers 11 residues. The CDR3 region is CASSVGEKLFF. Written as DNA, the CDR3 is TGTGCCAGCAGTGTAGGGGAAAAACTGTTTTTT.

This rearrangement joins TRBV30 to TRBJ1-1; no definite D call. This CDR3 region has 14 residues. Germline loops: CDR1 GTSNPN, CDR2 SVGIG (reference sequence). Trimming cost V 2 bases and J 1 base, with 11 bases left between them. DNA of the CDR3: TGTGCCTGGAGTATCGCGACCGGGAACACTGAAGCTTTCTTT. Amino acids: CAWSIATGNTEAFF. Supplemented by reference TRBV30 and TRBJ1-1, the full variable domain reads SQTIHQWPATLVQPVGSPLSLECTVEGTSNPNLYWYRQAAGRGLQLLFYSVGIGQISSEVPQNLSASRPQDRQFILSSKKLLLSDSGFYLCAWSIATGNTEAFFGQGTRLTVV.

Ten or more counts support this clonotype. V gene TRBV11-2 combines with J gene TRBJ2-5, with D uncertain. Trimming cost V 5 bases and J 2 bases, with 15 bases left between them. This CDR3 is built from 15 residues. In germline, CDR1 is SGHAT, CDR2 FQNNGV. The CDR3 sequence: CASSDQRTEQETQYF. Here the CDR3 DNA reads TGTGCCAGCAGCGACCAACGCACCGAGCAAGAGACCCAGTACTTC.